These 29 T cell receptor beta chains were sequenced from one sample in a study of cytomegalovirus exposure and HLA in healthy donors. PCR involved 60 Vbeta and 13 Jbeta primers. Measured with immunoSEQ multiplex PCR; TCRdb has only the in-frame clones, and not every one. The sample includes 160,000 or so clones, roughly 79% of them seen just once. Sequenced sample: PBMCs. The receptors originated from a man aged 35-49 years in good health and CMV-seronegative.

This clone was counted once. This chain links TRBV10-3 with TRBJ2-7; D possibly corresponds to TRBD2 (6 bases). Germline V gene sequence: CDR1 ENHRY, CDR2 SYGVKD. V dropped 3 bases and J dropped 1 base, with 10 bases sitting between them. The CDR3 loop spans 14 amino acids. In nucleotides, the CDR3 is TGTGCCATCAGTGAAGCGGCGGGATCCTACGAGCAGTACGTC. The encoded protein is CAISEAAGSYEQYV.

This rearrangement joins TRBV7-8 to TRBJ2-4, with 10 nucleotides matching TRBD1. The germline V gene has CDR1 SGHVS and CDR2 FQNEAQ. There are 16 residues in the CDR3. The ends lost 5 bases at V and 10 bases at J; junction bases unmatched: 14. CDR3 nucleotide sequence: TGTGCCAGCAGCCCCGGGGGGGGGACAGGGGTGGTGATTCAGTACTTC. Translating it yields CASSPGGGTGVVIQYF.

V and J are TRBV18 and TRBJ1-1; maybe TRBD1 (5 bases). Trimming removed 2 bases at V and 5 bases at J, with 12 bases between. Per germline, CDR1 KGHSH and CDR2 LQKENI. The CDR3 is 14 amino acids. CDR3 sequence reads: CASSPAPGRTEAFF. The DNA of the CDR3 is TGTGCCAGCTCACCAGCTCCAGGGAGGACTGAAGCTTTCTTT.

The V call is TRBV7-9, the J call TRBJ1-1; D is unclear. This CDR3 contains 15 residues. CDR1 and CDR2 (germline): SEHNR, FQNEAQ (reference sequence). Trimming cost V 4 bases and J 5 bases, with 17 bases left between them. The CDR3: CASSSRSDPGTEAFF. CDR3 coding DNA: TGTGCCAGCAGCTCCCGGAGCGATCCCGGAACTGAAGCTTTCTTT. Full variable domain (remainder filled in from reference TRBV7-9 and TRBJ1-1): DTGVSQNPRHKITKRGQNVTFRCDPISEHNRLYWYRQTLGQGPEFLTYFQNEAQLEKSRLLSDRFSAERPKGSFSTLEIQRTEQGDSAMYLCASSSRSDPGTEAFFGQGTRLTVV.

The rearrangement links TRBV11-2 to TRBJ1-3; a possible D gene is TRBD1 (5 bases). Germline values: CDR1 SGHAT, CDR2 FQNNGV. Trimming removed 6 bases at V and 0 bases at J, with 12 bases between. There are 15 residues in the CDR3. The CDR3 bases are TGTGCCAGCAGATCTAGGGGCAGCTCTGGAAACACCATATATTTT. This translates into CASRSRGSSGNTIYF.

The chain combines TRBV4-2 with TRBJ1-2, with D uncertain. Germline values: CDR1 LGHNA, CDR2 YNFKEQ. Trimming took off 4 bases at V and 1 base at J, with 13 bases between the two ends. The CDR3 sequence is 15 residues long. CDR3 residues: CASSPLERGNYGYTF. The DNA for the CDR3 is TGTGCCAGCAGCCCCCTGGAGCGGGGTAACTATGGCTACACCTTC.

The rearrangement uses TRBV5-1 and TRBJ2-1; a possible D gene is TRBD2 (6 bases). In germline, CDR1 is SGHRS, CDR2 YFSETQ. The V gene lost 0 bases and the J gene lost 6 bases, with 13 bases spanning the gap. There are 15 residues in the CDR3. CDR3 DNA: TGCGCCAGCAGCTTGGGGAGGGCTTCAGGCAATGAGCAGTTCTTC. It specifies CASSLGRASGNEQFF.

With regard to this clone: This sample includes further DNA sequences coding for the same CDR3. CDR3 sequence: CASSPGLAGETQYF. DNA of the CDR3: TGTGCCAGCAGCCCTGGACTAGCGGGAGAGACCCAGTACTTC. V is TRBV27 and J is TRBJ2-5; TRBD2 matches at 11 bases. The CDR3 length is 14 residues. With 6 bases clipped from V and 4 bases from J, the junction kept 4 bases outside the gene matches. CDR1 is MNHEY, CDR2 SMNVEV, per germline (reference sequence).

CDR3 bases: TGTGCCAGTAGTATAGCTGCGGGAACTGAAGCTTTCTTT. Translating gives CASSIAAGTEAFF. The V and J genes are TRBV19 and TRBJ1-1; D is unclear. The V end was cut by 1 base, the J end by 5 bases, with 8 bases between. The CDR3 is 13 amino acids. Per germline, CDR1 LNHDA and CDR2 SQIVND (reference sequence).

The chain joins TRBV10-2 to TRBJ2-2, with TRBD1 matching over 9 bases. The CDR3 contains 16 residues. Losses at the gene ends were 5 bases for V and 2 bases for J; bases not matched to a gene: 6. CDR1 and CDR2 from the germline V gene are WSHSY and SAAADI. CDR3 DNA sequence: TGCGCCAGCAGTTCCGGGACAGGGATAAACACCGGGGAGCTGTTTTTT. The encoded protein is CASSSGTGINTGELFF.

This clone was seen just once. The chain uses TRBV28 and TRBJ2-7; TRBD1 might be the D (6 bases). Germline V gene sequence: CDR1 MDHEN, CDR2 SYDVKM. Trimming stripped 7 bases from V and 0 bases from J, with 10 bases between. This CDR3 has 13 residues. CDR3 coding DNA: TGTGCCAGCACCACAGGGAGCTCCTACGAGCAGTACTTC. Its translation: CASTTGSSYEQYF.

The chain couples TRBV6-1 to TRBJ1-2, with 10 bases identical to TRBD1. The V and J ends lost 7 bases and 8 bases, in that order; junction bases with no gene match: 7. This CDR3 is 13 amino acids long. The germline V gene has CDR1 MNHNS and CDR2 SASEGT. Here the CDR3 reads CASNGDRGFGYTF. The CDR3 DNA follows: TGTGCCAGCAATGGGGACAGGGGCTTCGGCTACACCTTC.

This clone was counted once. The V gene is TRBV28, the J gene TRBJ2-1; a possible D gene is TRBD1 (6 bases). CDR1 and CDR2 from the germline V gene are MDHEN and SYDVKM. The CDR3 runs 13 residues. Trimming pared 3 bases from V and 7 bases from J, leaving 10 bases between. CDR3 sequence: CASSLGAVNEQFF. For the CDR3, the DNA is TGTGCCAGCAGTTTGGGGGCCGTAAATGAGCAGTTCTTC.

Points on this clone: The junction shows a germline mismatch at one end, possibly a read error. The chain combines TRBV7-9 with TRBJ2-5; 10 bases agree with TRBD2. The CDR3 totals 15 residues. The germline gives CDR1 SEHNR, CDR2 FQNEAQ (reference sequence). The CDR3 spells CSSSKGGLASETQYF. In nucleotides, the CDR3 is TGTTCCAGCAGCAAGGGGGGACTAGCGTCGGAGACCCAGTACTTC.

The chain employs TRBV27 and TRBJ2-1; weak D call: TRBD1 (5 bases). The V end was cut by 6 bases, the J end by 0 bases, with 15 bases between. The germline V gene has CDR1 MNHEY and CDR2 SMNVEV (reference sequence). CDR3 length: 16 amino acids. The CDR3 is CASSLKGVSSYNEQFF. The CDR3 nucleotides read TGTGCCAGCAGCCTAAAAGGGGTAAGCTCCTACAATGAGCAGTTCTTC.

This chain connects TRBV11-3 to TRBJ1-1, with TRBD1 identical over 9 bases. Germline trimming cut 5 bases from V and 5 bases from J; bases unmatched to any gene: 6. The CDR3 is 14 residues long. CDR1 is SGHNT and CDR2 is YENEEA in the germline V gene. CDR3 bases: TGTGCCAGCAGCCCCGGGACAGGGATGACTGAAGCTTTCTTT. Translated, it gives CASSPGTGMTEAFF.

V and J are TRBV7-3 and TRBJ1-2, with 12 bases matching TRBD1. V was pared by 0 bases and J by 10 bases, with 3 bases of the junction left unmatched. The CDR3 extends over 14 amino acids. Per germline, CDR1 SGHTA and CDR2 FQGTGA. The CDR3 protein is CASSLTPGQGAYTF. CDR3 in DNA: TGTGCCAGCAGCTTAACCCCGGGACAGGGGGCCTACACCTTC.

The chain couples TRBV29-1 to TRBJ1-1; 8 bases agree with TRBD1. Germline CDR1 reads SQVTM; CDR2 reads ANQGSEA. The ends lost 5 bases at V and 4 bases at J; junction bases unmatched: 9. The CDR3 has 14 residues. This chain's CDR3 is CSVQYDRGATEAFF. CDR3 in DNA: TGCAGCGTTCAGTATGACAGGGGTGCCACTGAAGCTTTCTTT.

The chain employs TRBV9 and TRBJ2-2; 7 nucleotides align to TRBD2. The CDR3 is 15 amino acids. CDR1 SGDLS and CDR2 YYNGEE come from the germline V gene. Trimming cost V 3 bases and J 6 bases; bases outside gene matches: 8. Here the CDR3 reads CASSERGLVPGELFF. CDR3 coding DNA: TGTGCCAGCAGCGAGCGAGGACTAGTCCCCGGGGAGCTGTTTTTT.

V and J are TRBV27 and TRBJ1-1, with TRBD1 matching 8 bases. Germline CDR1 reads MNHEY; CDR2 reads SMNVEV (reference sequence). V was clipped by 5 bases and J by 8 bases; unmatched bases: 10. This CDR3 spans 14 amino acids. CDR3 DNA: TGTGCCAGCAGTCCCAGGACAGGGAGCCTAGAAGCTTTCTTT. It translates to CASSPRTGSLEAFF.

The rearrangement uses TRBV18 and TRBJ1-2, with 8 nucleotides matching TRBD1. The V and J ends lost 3 bases and 7 bases, in that order; junction bases with no gene match: 4. The CDR3 runs to 13 residues. CDR1 KGHSH and CDR2 LQKENI come from the germline V gene. The CDR3 DNA is TGTGCCAGCTCACCTCCTGACAGGGGTGGCTACACCTTC. It yields the protein CASSPPDRGGYTF.

Only one count was recorded for this clone. V gene TRBV4-1 combines with J gene TRBJ1-1; D ambiguous. Germline CDR1 is MGHRA and CDR2 is YSYEKL. The length of the CDR3 is 14 residues. Trimming took 5 bases from V and 0 from J, leaving 10 bases between them. CDR3 amino acids: CASSIGGLNTEAFF. The CDR3 DNA is TGCGCCAGCAGCATAGGCGGCCTGAACACTGAAGCTTTCTTT.

The chain has TRBV29-1 and TRBJ2-5; TRBD1 agrees at 8 bases. There are 13 residues in the CDR3. Germline V gene lookup returns CDR1 SQVTM and CDR2 ANQGSEA. Trimming removed 6 bases from V and 4 bases from J; junction bases left unmatched: 7. The CDR3 sequence: CSVAPRGRETQYF. DNA of the CDR3: TGCAGCGTCGCACCCAGGGGGCGAGAGACCCAGTACTTC.

This chain links TRBV9 with TRBJ2-7, with D maybe TRBD2 (6 bases). The germline V gene encodes CDR1 SGDLS and CDR2 YYNGEE. The V end lost 3 bases, the J end lost 3 bases, and 16 bases lay between the germline ends. This CDR3 contains 15 residues. CDR3 sequence: CASSAGGSGYYEQYF. The CDR3 DNA reads as TGTGCCAGCAGCGCCGGGGGTAGCGGTTACTACGAGCAGTACTTC.

This rearrangement joins TRBV27 to TRBJ1-2; D gene unclear. CDR1 is MNHEY, CDR2 SMNVEV, per germline (reference sequence). The CDR3 extends over 13 amino acids. V lost 5 bases and J lost 4, with 11 bases in between. CDR3: CASSRDRGYGYTF. Here the CDR3 DNA reads TGTGCCAGCAGTCGAGATCGAGGCTATGGCTACACCTTC.

This chain connects TRBV7-6 to TRBJ2-7, with 11 bases lining up with TRBD1. The germline V gene has CDR1 SGHVS and CDR2 FNYEAQ. Losses at the gene ends were 11 bases for V and 4 bases for J; bases not matched to a gene: 13. This CDR3 has 15 residues. The CDR3 here is CALKGQGVLEYEQYF. As DNA, the CDR3 is TGTGCCCTTAAGGGACAGGGGGTTTTAGAGTACGAGCAGTACTTC.

The V and J genes are TRBV14 and TRBJ1-2, with 7 bases that match TRBD1. Germline V gene lookup returns CDR1 SGHDN and CDR2 FVKESK. Unmatched junction bases numbered 8, after V lost 6 bases and J lost 7 bases. This CDR3 is 13 amino acids long. The CDR3 DNA sequence: TGTGCCAGCAGACTTACAGGGGAAGTTGGCTACACCTTC. Protein sequence: CASRLTGEVGYTF. Variable domain in full (rest from reference TRBV14 and TRBJ1-2): EAGVTQFPSHSVIEKGQTVTLRCDPISGHDNLYWYRRVMGKEIKFLLHFVKESKQDESGMPNNRFLAERTGGTYSTLKVQPAELEDSGVYFCASRLTGEVGYTFGSGTRLTVV.

The chain joins TRBV28 to TRBJ1-1, with a tentative D call TRBD1 (6 bases). The CDR3 extends over 14 amino acids. Germline V CDR1 and CDR2: MDHEN, SYDVKM. The germline V and J ends were trimmed by 7 bases and 10 bases, with 22 bases remaining between them. In nucleotides, the CDR3 is TGTGCCAGCAATGGAGGACGGACAGACCTAGGAGCTTTCTTT. Translation: CASNGGRTDLGAFF.

CDR3 sequence: CASSLGEVSGKLTDTQYF. CDR3 bases: TGTGCCAGCAGCTTAGGCGAGGTTAGCGGGAAGCTCACAGATACGCAGTATTTT. The chain joins TRBV13 to TRBJ2-3; TRBD2 matches 8 bases. The CDR3 has 18 residues. The germline V gene has CDR1 PRHDT and CDR2 FYEKMQ (reference sequence). V shed 0 bases and J 2 bases; nucleotides not matched to a gene: 10.